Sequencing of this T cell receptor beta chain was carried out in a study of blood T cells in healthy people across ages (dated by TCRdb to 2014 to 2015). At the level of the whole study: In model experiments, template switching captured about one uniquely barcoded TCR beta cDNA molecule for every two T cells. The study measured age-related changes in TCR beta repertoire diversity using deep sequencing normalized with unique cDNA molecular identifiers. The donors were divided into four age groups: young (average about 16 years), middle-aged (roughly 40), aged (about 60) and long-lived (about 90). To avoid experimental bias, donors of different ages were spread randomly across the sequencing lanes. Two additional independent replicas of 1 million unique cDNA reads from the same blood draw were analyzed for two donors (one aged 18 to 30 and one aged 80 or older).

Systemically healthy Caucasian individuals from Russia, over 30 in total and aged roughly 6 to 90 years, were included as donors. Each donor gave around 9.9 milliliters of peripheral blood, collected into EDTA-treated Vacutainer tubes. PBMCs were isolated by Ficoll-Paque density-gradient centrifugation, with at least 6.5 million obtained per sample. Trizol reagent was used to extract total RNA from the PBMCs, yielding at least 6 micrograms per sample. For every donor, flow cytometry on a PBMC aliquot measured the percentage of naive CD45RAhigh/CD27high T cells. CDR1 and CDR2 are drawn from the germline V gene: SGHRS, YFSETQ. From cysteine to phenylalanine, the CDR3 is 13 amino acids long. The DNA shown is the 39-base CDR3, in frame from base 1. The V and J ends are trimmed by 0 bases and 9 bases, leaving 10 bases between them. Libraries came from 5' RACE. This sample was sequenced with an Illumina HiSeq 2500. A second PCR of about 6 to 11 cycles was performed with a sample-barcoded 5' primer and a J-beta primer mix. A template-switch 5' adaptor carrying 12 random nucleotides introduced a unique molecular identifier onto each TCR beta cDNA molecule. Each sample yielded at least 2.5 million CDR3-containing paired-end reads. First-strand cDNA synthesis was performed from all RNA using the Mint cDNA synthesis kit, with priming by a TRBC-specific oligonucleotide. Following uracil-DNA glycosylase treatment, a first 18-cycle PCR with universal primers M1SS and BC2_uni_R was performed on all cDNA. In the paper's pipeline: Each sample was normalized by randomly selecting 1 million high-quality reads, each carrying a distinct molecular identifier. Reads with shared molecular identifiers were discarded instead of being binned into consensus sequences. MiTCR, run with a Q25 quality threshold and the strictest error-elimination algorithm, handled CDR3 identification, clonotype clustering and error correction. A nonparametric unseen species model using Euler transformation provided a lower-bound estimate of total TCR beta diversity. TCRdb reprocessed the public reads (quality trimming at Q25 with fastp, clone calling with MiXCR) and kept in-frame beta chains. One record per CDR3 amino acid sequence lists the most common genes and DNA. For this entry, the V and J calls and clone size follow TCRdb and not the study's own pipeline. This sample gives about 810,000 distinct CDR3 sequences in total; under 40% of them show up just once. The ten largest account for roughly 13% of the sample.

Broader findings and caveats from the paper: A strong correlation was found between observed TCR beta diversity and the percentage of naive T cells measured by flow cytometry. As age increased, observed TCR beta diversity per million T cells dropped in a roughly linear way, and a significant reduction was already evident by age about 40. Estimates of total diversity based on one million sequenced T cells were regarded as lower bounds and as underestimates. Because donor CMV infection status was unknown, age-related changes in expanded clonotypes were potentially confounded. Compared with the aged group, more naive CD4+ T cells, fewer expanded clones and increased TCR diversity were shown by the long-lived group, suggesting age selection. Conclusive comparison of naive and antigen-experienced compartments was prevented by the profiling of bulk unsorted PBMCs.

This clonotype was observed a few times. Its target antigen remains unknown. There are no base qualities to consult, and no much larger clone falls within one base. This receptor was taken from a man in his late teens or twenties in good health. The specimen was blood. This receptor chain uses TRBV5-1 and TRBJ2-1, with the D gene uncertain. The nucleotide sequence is TGCGCCAGCAGCTTGGCCGCGGCAGGTGAGCAGTTCTTC. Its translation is CASSLAAAGEQFF.